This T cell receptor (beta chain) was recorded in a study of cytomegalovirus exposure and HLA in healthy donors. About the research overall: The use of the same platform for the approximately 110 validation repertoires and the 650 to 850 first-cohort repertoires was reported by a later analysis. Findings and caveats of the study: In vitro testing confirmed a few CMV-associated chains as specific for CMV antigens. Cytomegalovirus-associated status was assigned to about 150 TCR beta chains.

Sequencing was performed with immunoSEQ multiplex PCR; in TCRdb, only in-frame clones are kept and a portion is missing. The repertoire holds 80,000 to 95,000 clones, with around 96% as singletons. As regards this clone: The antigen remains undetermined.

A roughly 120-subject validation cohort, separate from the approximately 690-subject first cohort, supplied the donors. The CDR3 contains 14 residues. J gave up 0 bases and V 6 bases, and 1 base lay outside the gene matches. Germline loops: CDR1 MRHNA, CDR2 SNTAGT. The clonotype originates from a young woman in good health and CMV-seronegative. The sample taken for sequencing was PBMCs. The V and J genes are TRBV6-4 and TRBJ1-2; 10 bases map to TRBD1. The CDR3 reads CASRGQGSNYGYTF. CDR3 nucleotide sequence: TGTGCCAGCAGGGGACAGGGGTCTAACTATGGCTACACCTTC.